These T cell receptor beta chains were read from a single sample in a study of OX40 agonist ivuxolimab in advanced cancers. Sequenced by immunoSEQ multiplex PCR; TCRdb stores in-frame clones only, minus some. This table holds more than 85,000 clones, roughly 83% found once. This specimen was CD4+ or CD8+ T cells sorted from blood, taken in a trial of the OX40 agonist ivuxolimab. The origin of the receptors is an adult with an advanced solid tumor such as melanoma, head and neck, liver or kidney cancer. Both conserved end residues are part of each CDR3. Fields, in order: J gene, clone size, D gene, V gene, CDR3 protein, CDR3 DNA. A D gene is named only where the DNA matches it firmly. The size field is filled for only some rows; it gives once, few, many or a size class.

J: TRBJ2-1; size: -; D: TRBD2; V: TRBV4-2; CDR3: CASEDGGGPHNEQFF; DNA: TGTGCCAGCGAAGACGGGGGGGGTCCTCACAATGAGCAGTTCTTC
J: TRBJ1-3; size: few; D: TRBD1; V: TRBV4-3; CDR3: CASSATGGGGNTIYF; DNA: TGCGCCAGCAGCGCCACAGGGGGTGGTGGAAACACCATATATTTT
J: TRBJ2-5; size: once; D: -; V: TRBV6-5; CDR3: CAASWREETQYF; DNA: TGTGCCGCCTCGTGGCGGGAAGAGACCCAGTACTTC
J: TRBJ1-2; size: -; D: TRBD1; V: TRBV6-6; CDR3: CASSRTGTGNYGYTF; DNA: TGTGCCAGCAGTCGTACCGGGACAGGGAACTATGGCTACACCTTC
J: TRBJ1-1; size: -; D: -; V: TRBV27; CDR3: CASSPSRWGDTEAFF; DNA: TGTGCCAGCAGTCCAAGCCGGTGGGGGGACACTGAAGCTTTCTTT
J: TRBJ2-7; size: -; D: TRBD2; V: TRBV10-2; CDR3: CASSKTGTSGGANSYEQYF; DNA: TGCGCCAGCAGTAAAACCGGGACTAGCGGGGGGGCCAACTCCTACGAGCAGTACTTC
J: TRBJ2-7; size: -; D: -; V: TRBV7-2; CDR3: CASSLHRTADEQYF; DNA: TGTGCCAGCAGCTTACACCGGACAGCCGACGAGCAGTACTTC
J: TRBJ1-5; size: -; D: -; V: TRBV18; CDR3: CASSPNGGGPNQPQHF; DNA: TGTGCCAGCTCACCCAACGGCGGGGGCCCCAATCAGCCCCAGCATTTT
J: TRBJ1-6; size: -; D: -; V: TRBV7-2; CDR3: CASSLRWQGSNSPLHF; DNA: TGTGCCAGCAGCTTACGGTGGCAGGGTAGCAATTCACCCCTCCACTTT
J: TRBJ1-3; size: -; D: -; V: TRBV5-5; CDR3: CASSSVTGASGNTIYF; DNA: TGTGCCAGCAGCTCCGTTACAGGCGCCTCTGGAAACACCATATATTTT
J: TRBJ1-1; size: few; D: TRBD1; V: TRBV29-1; CDR3: CSARQGGHVNTEAFF; DNA: TGCAGCGCCCGACAGGGAGGCCACGTTAACACTGAAGCTTTCTTT
J: TRBJ1-4; size: once; D: -; V: TRBV7-2; CDR3: CASSLGGMGEKLFF; DNA: TGTGCCAGCAGCTTAGGTGGAATGGGGGAAAAACTGTTTTTT
J: TRBJ2-7; size: -; D: -; V: TRBV19; CDR3: CASRNRDSGGSYEQYF; DNA: TGTGCCAGTAGAAACCGGGACTCCGGAGGATCCTACGAGCAGTACTTC
J: TRBJ2-7; size: -; D: TRBD2; V: TRBV19; CDR3: CASSAAGWYEQYF; DNA: TGTGCCAGCTCGGCAGCGGGATGGTACGAGCAGTACTTC